The 16 T cell receptor beta chains below were found in one sample sequenced in a study of blood T cells in healthy people across ages. The use of a sample-barcoded 5' primer and a J-beta primer mix characterized a second PCR of about 7 to 12 cycles. TCRdb redid the calling of the 5' RACE reads with MiXCR, one entry per CDR3 protein. The sample includes around 600,000 distinct CDR3 sequences, less than 60% of them seen just once. The source material was blood. These TCRs come from a man older than 75 in good health.

V usage is TRBV12-3 or TRBV12-4 and J usage is TRBJ2-5, with D perhaps given as TRBD1 or TRBD2 (5 bases each). This CDR3 comprises 15 residues. With 10 bases removed from V and 2 bases from J, the gap between germline ends came to 20 bases. Written as DNA, the CDR3 is TGTGCCATCACCCGGGCCCAGGGACGGCAAGAGACCCAGTACTTC. It translates to CAITRAQGRQETQYF.

This clonotype was seen a handful of times. The chain carries TRBV7-2 and TRBJ2-1; TRBD2 agrees at 8 bases. The CDR3 contains 14 residues. Germline V gives CDR1 SGHTA, CDR2 FQGNSA. The trim removed 5 bases at V and 7 bases at J, leaving 7 bases unmatched. CDR3 nucleotide sequence: TGTGCCAGCAGCGAAGCGGGAGTAGGGAATGAGCAGTTCTTC. The encoded protein is CASSEAGVGNEQFF.

This clonotype has just a few counts. The genes are TRBV12-3 or TRBV12-4 and TRBJ2-1, with TRBD2 matching over 10 bases. V gave up 5 bases and J gave up 8 bases; unmatched junction bases: 12. The CDR3 is 16 residues long. The CDR3 loop reads CASSAGLAGALDEQFF. CDR3 DNA sequence: TGTGCCAGCAGTGCCGGTCTAGCGGGAGCCTTGGATGAGCAGTTCTTC.

This clonotype was counted between two and nine times. The rearrangement uses TRBV7-9 and TRBJ2-2; 7 bases are a match to TRBD2. This CDR3 spans 16 amino acids. J lost 2 bases, V lost 5 bases, and 8 bases had no gene match. The germline gives CDR1 SEHNR, CDR2 FQNEAQ (reference sequence). The DNA for the CDR3 is TGTGCCAGCAGCCCAAAACTAGCGCAAAACACCGGGGAGCTGTTTTTT. Its translation is CASSPKLAQNTGELFF.

The genes are TRBV6-2 or TRBV6-3 and TRBJ2-1, with 11 bases fitting TRBD2. CDR1 and CDR2 (germline): MNHEY, SVGEGT. The CDR3 has 19 residues. The ends lost 0 bases at V and 4 bases at J; junction bases unmatched: 11. The CDR3 region has the DNA TGTGCCAGCAGTTACTCCCTGTCTCTAGCGGGAGGAAATTACAATGAGCAGTTCTTC. Protein: CASSYSLSLAGGNYNEQFF.

V gene TRBV6-6 combines with J gene TRBJ2-4, with 7 bases identical to TRBD2. Trimming cost V 0 bases and J 3 bases; bases outside gene matches: 2. CDR1 MNHNY and CDR2 SVGAGI come from the germline V gene (reference sequence). The CDR3 covers 15 residues. The CDR3 DNA reads TGTGCCAGCAGTTACTCTAGCGGGTACAAAAACATTCAGTACTTC. Its protein is CASSYSSGYKNIQYF.

V is TRBV10-3 and J is TRBJ2-1, with 9 nucleotides matching TRBD2. The CDR3 contains 15 residues. Trimming removed 6 bases from V and 9 bases from J; junction bases left unmatched: 12. Germline values: CDR1 ENHRY, CDR2 SYGVKD. CDR3 amino acids: CAISIAGAGGGEQFF. For the CDR3, the DNA is TGTGCCATCAGCATAGCGGGAGCCGGGGGAGGTGAGCAGTTCTTC.

The chain employs TRBV20-1 and TRBJ2-2; maybe TRBD2 (6 bases). V was pared by 6 bases and J by 2 bases, with 16 bases between. CDR1 and CDR2 (germline): DFQATT, SNEGSKA (reference sequence). There are 15 residues in the CDR3. The CDR3 region has the DNA TGCAGTGCCTCTATACCCGGGGGAAACACCGGGGAGCTGTTTTTT. This sequence encodes CSASIPGGNTGELFF.

As for this clonotype: At one boundary the junction diverges from the germline segment, which might be a read error. The chain joins TRBV6-6 to TRBJ1-6; D not resolved. The CDR3 runs 13 residues. Germline V CDR1 and CDR2: MNHNY, SVGAGI (reference sequence). CDR3 in DNA: TGTGCCAGCGCTGGACGGAAGAATTCACCCCCCCACTTT. This sequence encodes CASAGRKNSPPHF.

This chain joins TRBV6-2 or TRBV6-3 and TRBJ2-1, with 7 bases lining up with TRBD1. Trimming removed 6 bases from V and 7 bases from J; junction bases left unmatched: 6. CDR1 is MNHEY and CDR2 is SVGEGT in the germline V gene. The CDR3 covers 13 residues. DNA of the CDR3: TGTGCCAGCAGAGAAACAGGGGATAATGAGCAGTTCTTC. Residues: CASRETGDNEQFF.

In this sample, this clonotype turned up a few times. The chain employs TRBV27 and TRBJ2-5; no definite D call. V was trimmed by 2 bases and J by 5 bases, leaving 15 bases between them. This CDR3 comprises 15 residues. CDR1 and CDR2 from the germline V gene are MNHEY and SMNVEV (reference sequence). CDR3 sequence: CASSLRVDSRETQYF. As DNA, the CDR3 is TGTGCCAGCAGTTTAAGGGTCGACTCTCGGGAGACCCAGTACTTC.

The gene calls are TRBV7-9 and TRBJ2-7; D is perhaps TRBD2 (6 bases). Germline CDR1 and CDR2: SEHNR and FQNEAQ (reference sequence). Trimming took off 3 bases at V and 12 bases at J, with 18 bases between the two ends. The CDR3 has 13 amino acids. The CDR3 DNA sequence: TGTGCCAGCAGCTTTGGACTAAAAGAGACCCCGTACTTC. This gives the protein CASSFGLKETPYF.

V gene TRBV20-1 combines with J gene TRBJ1-6, with 7 bases that match TRBD1. CDR1 and CDR2 (germline): DFQATT, SNEGSKA (reference sequence). This CDR3 is 16 amino acids long. V was pared by 4 bases and J by 8 bases, with 14 bases of the junction left unmatched. DNA for the CDR3: TGCAGTGCTACGGCAGGAGGAGGGACAGTCGATTCACCCCTCCACTTT. It codes for CSATAGGGTVDSPLHF.

The chain uses TRBV10-3 and TRBJ1-1; D not resolved. The CDR3 sequence is 12 residues long. The germline V and J ends were trimmed by 2 bases and 0 bases, with 1 base remaining between them. Germline V gene sequence: CDR1 ENHRY, CDR2 SYGVKD. Here the CDR3 DNA reads TGTGCCATCAGTGAGATGAACACTGAAGCTTTCTTT. It is translated as CAISEMNTEAFF.

This clonotype came up a few times. The chain is built from TRBV7-2 and TRBJ2-7; the D gene is possibly TRBD2 (6 bases). Germline loops: CDR1 SGHTA, CDR2 FQGNSA. Trimming cost V 5 bases and J 3 bases, with 11 bases left between them. The CDR3 sequence is 13 residues long. CDR3 loop: CASSGGWGYEQYF. The DNA for the CDR3 is TGTGCCAGCAGCGGGGGGTGGGGCTACGAGCAGTACTTC.

V usage is TRBV20-1 and J usage is TRBJ2-5; weak D call: TRBD2 (5 bases). Per the germline V gene, CDR1 is DFQATT and CDR2 is SNEGSKA (reference sequence). This CDR3 contains 14 residues. The V gene lost 1 base and the J gene lost 7 bases, with 16 bases spanning the gap. The CDR3 reads CSARASGEGRTQYF. DNA of the CDR3: TGCAGTGCTAGAGCAAGCGGAGAAGGGAGGACCCAGTACTTC.